This is a list of T cell receptor beta chains from one sample in a study of cytomegalovirus exposure and HLA in healthy donors. Sequencing was performed with immunoSEQ multiplex PCR; in TCRdb, only in-frame clones are kept and a portion is missing. The sample yields approximately 130,000 clones, about four fifths seen once. Sequenced input: PBMCs. The receptors here all came from a woman between 35 and 50 years old in good health and CMV-seronegative. CDR3s include the opening cysteine and the closing phenylalanine or tryptophan. The D gene is left open where the match is weak. Expanded clones get a size class; other rows say once, few or many, or leave the size out.

D gene: .; J gene: TRBJ2-1; V gene: TRBV2; clone size: .; CDR3 protein: CASTTTPYNEQFF; CDR3 DNA: TGTGCCAGCACCACTACTCCCTACAATGAGCAGTTCTTC
D gene: TRBD1; J gene: TRBJ1-3; V gene: TRBV4-1; clone size: .; CDR3 protein: CASSQAGGSGNTIYF; CDR3 DNA: TGCGCCAGCAGCCAAGCAGGGGGCAGTGGAAACACCATATATTTT
D gene: .; J gene: TRBJ1-6; V gene: TRBV9; clone size: once; CDR3 protein: CASSPSGPGTYNSPLHF; CDR3 DNA: TGTGCCAGCAGCCCCTCAGGCCCGGGAACTTATAATTCACCCCTCCACTTT
D gene: TRBD1; J gene: TRBJ1-5; V gene: TRBV6-1; clone size: once; CDR3 protein: CASSEGQGGVTEKHF; CDR3 DNA: TGTGCCAGCAGTGAAGGACAGGGTGGGGTGACGGAAAAGCATTTT
D gene: TRBD2; J gene: TRBJ2-3; V gene: TRBV27; clone size: .; CDR3 protein: CASNWGGSTDTQYF; CDR3 DNA: TGTGCCAGCAATTGGGGGGGTAGTACAGATACGCAGTATTTT
D gene: .; J gene: TRBJ2-7; V gene: TRBV5-1; clone size: .; CDR3 protein: CASSKRAGEQYF; CDR3 DNA: TGCGCCAGCAGTAAGAGGGCGGGGGAGCAGTACTTC
D gene: .; J gene: TRBJ2-2; V gene: TRBV10-3; clone size: .; CDR3 protein: CAISDAGTGELFF; CDR3 DNA: TGTGCCATCAGTGATGCGGGGACCGGGGAGCTGTTTTTT
D gene: TRBD1; J gene: TRBJ1-1; V gene: TRBV28; clone size: once; CDR3 protein: CASPKTGTGRSHTEAFF; CDR3 DNA: TGTGCCAGCCCTAAGACCGGGACAGGGCGGTCCCATACTGAAGCTTTCTTT
D gene: .; J gene: TRBJ1-1; V gene: TRBV5-1; clone size: once; CDR3 protein: CASSLSRVGGLMNTEAFF; CDR3 DNA: TGCGCCAGCAGCTTAAGCCGCGTTGGAGGATTGATGAACACTGAAGCTTTCTTT
D gene: TRBD1; J gene: TRBJ2-7; V gene: TRBV7-9; clone size: .; CDR3 protein: CASKTPGQGRYEQYF; CDR3 DNA: TGTGCCAGCAAAACACCGGGACAGGGTCGCTACGAGCAGTACTTC
D gene: TRBD1; J gene: TRBJ2-1; V gene: TRBV6-6; clone size: few; CDR3 protein: CASSLRDRGFNEQFF; CDR3 DNA: TGTGCCAGCAGCCTCCGGGACAGGGGATTCAATGAGCAGTTCTTC
D gene: .; J gene: TRBJ1-1; V gene: TRBV7-8; clone size: .; CDR3 protein: CASSLVQGRSTEAFF; CDR3 DNA: TGTGCCAGCAGCTTAGTGCAGGGGCGGAGCACTGAAGCTTTCTTT
D gene: .; J gene: TRBJ2-6; V gene: TRBV9; clone size: .; CDR3 protein: CASSVGPGANVLTF; CDR3 DNA: TGTGCCAGCAGCGTAGGGCCCGGGGCCAACGTCCTGACTTTC
D gene: .; J gene: TRBJ1-1; V gene: TRBV7-3; clone size: few; CDR3 protein: CASSPGVGSTEAFF; CDR3 DNA: TGTGCCAGCAGCCCCGGAGTGGGGAGCACTGAAGCTTTCTTT
D gene: .; J gene: TRBJ2-7; V gene: TRBV27; clone size: .; CDR3 protein: CASSPLRGSYEQYF; CDR3 DNA: TGTGCCAGCAGTCCCCTGCGGGGTTCCTACGAGCAGTACTTC
D gene: TRBD1; J gene: TRBJ1-6; V gene: TRBV6-5; clone size: .; CDR3 protein: CASSSTGREDSPLHF; CDR3 DNA: TGTGCCAGCAGTTCGACAGGGCGGGAAGATTCACCCCTCCACTTT
D gene: .; J gene: TRBJ2-7; V gene: TRBV9; clone size: .; CDR3 protein: CASSVGPDEGEQYF; CDR3 DNA: TGTGCCAGCAGCGTAGGCCCCGATGAGGGCGAGCAGTACTTC
D gene: .; J gene: TRBJ2-7; V gene: TRBV7-2; clone size: .; CDR3 protein: CASSLVGQRGEQYF; CDR3 DNA: TGTGCCAGCAGCTTAGTGGGACAAAGGGGGGAGCAGTACTTC
D gene: .; J gene: TRBJ2-5; V gene: TRBV18; clone size: .; CDR3 protein: CASSRGDTETQYF; CDR3 DNA: TGTGCCAGCTCGCGCGGGGATACGGAGACCCAGTACTTC
D gene: TRBD1; J gene: TRBJ1-1; V gene: TRBV7-2; clone size: few; CDR3 protein: CASRWGQGRTEAFF; CDR3 DNA: TGTGCCAGCAGATGGGGACAGGGGAGGACTGAAGCTTTCTTT
D gene: .; J gene: TRBJ1-2; V gene: TRBV6-5; clone size: .; CDR3 protein: CASKRGQWVGYTF; CDR3 DNA: TGTGCCAGCAAACGTGGACAGTGGGTTGGCTACACCTTC
D gene: TRBD1; J gene: TRBJ1-2; V gene: TRBV2; clone size: .; CDR3 protein: CASKIQGAGYGYTF; CDR3 DNA: TGTGCCAGCAAAATCCAGGGGGCCGGCTATGGCTACACCTTC
D gene: TRBD2; J gene: TRBJ2-3; V gene: TRBV9; clone size: .; CDR3 protein: CASSVEGSGGTTDTQYF; CDR3 DNA: TGTGCCAGCAGCGTAGAGGGGAGCGGGGGGACCACAGATACGCAGTATTTT
D gene: TRBD2; J gene: TRBJ2-3; V gene: TRBV18; clone size: few; CDR3 protein: CASSPQTGTSGSAQYF; CDR3 DNA: TGTGCCAGCTCACCTCAAACCGGGACTAGCGGGAGTGCGCAGTATTTT
D gene: .; J gene: TRBJ2-7; V gene: TRBV7-9; clone size: .; CDR3 protein: CASSLDTAYEQYF; CDR3 DNA: TGTGCCAGCAGCTTGGACACAGCCTACGAGCAGTACTTC